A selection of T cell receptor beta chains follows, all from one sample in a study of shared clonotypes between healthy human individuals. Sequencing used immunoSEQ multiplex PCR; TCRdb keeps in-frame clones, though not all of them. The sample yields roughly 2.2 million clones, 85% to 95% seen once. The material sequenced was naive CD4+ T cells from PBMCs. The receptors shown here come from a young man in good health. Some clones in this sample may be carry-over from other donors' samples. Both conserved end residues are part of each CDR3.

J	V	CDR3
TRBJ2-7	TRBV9	CASSVAGQGAYEQYF
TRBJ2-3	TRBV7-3	CASSDTGTYTDTQYF
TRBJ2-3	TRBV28	CASSFGGREPYYTQYF
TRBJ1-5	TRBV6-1	CASSEAPRWAGAIGQPQHF
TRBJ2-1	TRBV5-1	CASSPGRTSGNNEQFF
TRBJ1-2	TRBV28	CASSIGTGESYTF
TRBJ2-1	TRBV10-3	CAISEWREGPNEQFF
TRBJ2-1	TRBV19	CASSEQNNEQFF
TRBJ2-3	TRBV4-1	CASSPGETGYTSTDTQYF
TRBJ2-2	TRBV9	CATARGQGAYTGELFF
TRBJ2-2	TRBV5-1	CASSLPGGGTGELFF
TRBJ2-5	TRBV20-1	CSASTGETQYF
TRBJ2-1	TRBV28	CASSSGTSLNEQFF
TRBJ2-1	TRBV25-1	CASSDITGQGYNEQFF
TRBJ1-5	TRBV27	CASSLSGFNQPQHF
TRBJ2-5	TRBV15	CATSRDLVPAGLQETQYF
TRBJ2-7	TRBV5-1	CASSAGRGTGLSEQYF
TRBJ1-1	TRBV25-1	CASSEARGRLTEAFF
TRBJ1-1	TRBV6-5	CASLWNTEAFF
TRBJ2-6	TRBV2	CASSEFGQNSGANVLTF
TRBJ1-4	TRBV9	CASSAQPGTGSPTNEKLFF